These T cell receptor beta chains were read from a single sample in a study of brain T cells in children with intractable seizures. Profiled with immunoSEQ multiplex PCR; TCRdb holds only in-frame clones, not every one. This sample has over 95,000 clones, with under 95% found just once. The input for sequencing was peripheral blood, taken at surgery. The origin of the receptors is a boy under three years old with hemimegalencephaly and intractable seizures. Each CDR3 is given with its conserved first and last residue. The order of the fields is CDR3 length, V gene, J gene, D gene, clone size, CDR3 DNA, CDR3 protein. D genes are given only for firm matches. The size field is filled for only some rows; it gives once, few, many or a size class.

>14|TRBV19|TRBJ1-5|TRBD1|once
TGTGCCAGTAGCTTCCGACAGGGGAATCAGCCCCAGCATTTT
CASSFRQGNQPQHF
>12|TRBV11-2|TRBJ1-3|-|-
TGTGCCAGCAGCTTAGGGATAAACACCATATATTTT
CASSLGINTIYF
>14|TRBV19|TRBJ2-7|TRBD2|-
TGTGCCAGTACCTCACTAGCGGGGTTTGGGGAGCAGTACTTC
CASTSLAGFGEQYF
>13|TRBV11-2|TRBJ1-2|-|-
TGTGCCAGCAGCTTCGGTCCAAACTATGGCTACACCTTC
CASSFGPNYGYTF
>13|TRBV6-5|TRBJ1-4|TRBD1|-
TGTGCCAGTTTGGACAGGGGAGGTGAAAAACTGTTTTTT
CASLDRGGEKLFF
>16|TRBV5-8|TRBJ1-2|TRBD1|-
TGTGCCAGCGGAACCCCTGCGACAGGGCCAAACTATGGCTACACCTTC
CASGTPATGPNYGYTF
>14|TRBV9|TRBJ1-3|-|-
TGTGCCAGCAGTCGGGACATGCCTGGAAACACCATATATTTT
CASSRDMPGNTIYF
>13|TRBV7-9|TRBJ2-3|-|-
TGTGCCAGCAGCCGACTTAGCACAGATACGCAGTATTTT
CASSRLSTDTQYF
>14|TRBV27|TRBJ2-5|-|-
TGTGCCAGCAGTTTAATACAGGGTCGGGAGACCCAGTACTTC
CASSLIQGRETQYF
>15|TRBV6-2/TRBV6-3|TRBJ1-5|TRBD1|-
TGTGCCAGCAGTTACCGGACAGGGAAGGGCCAGCCCCAGCATTTT
CASSYRTGKGQPQHF
>15|TRBV2|TRBJ2-7|-|-
TGTGCCAGCAGTGGGGCTAGCGCCAGCTCCTACGAGCAGTACTTC
CASSGASASSYEQYF
>15|TRBV5-1|TRBJ2-1|-|-
TGCGCCAGCAGCTCCGACTTACCCTCCTACAATGAGCAGTTCTTC
CASSSDLPSYNEQFF
>14|TRBV5-1|TRBJ1-6|-|-
TGCGCCAGCAGCTTGGGAGGGAATAATTCACCCCTCCACTTT
CASSLGGNNSPLHF
>13|TRBV9|TRBJ2-7|TRBD1|-
TGTGCCAGCAGCGTCAGACAGGGGTACGAGCAGTACTTC
CASSVRQGYEQYF
>16|TRBV5-1|TRBJ1-2|TRBD1|-
TGCGCCAGCAGCAATAGCCGGGACAGGGTCGGGTATGGCTACACCTTC
CASSNSRDRVGYGYTF
>13|TRBV9|TRBJ2-3|-|-
TGTGCCAGCAGCGGAAGTGGCACAGATACGCAGTATTTT
CASSGSGTDTQYF
>17|TRBV5-1|TRBJ2-5|TRBD2|-
TGCGCCAGCAGCTCGGGACTAGCGGGAGAGCTTGGGGAGACCCAGTACTTC
CASSSGLAGELGETQYF
>16|TRBV5-6|TRBJ1-5|-|once
TGTGCCAGCAGTTCAGTATCCACTTTGGGGAGTCAGCCCCAGCATTTT
CASSSVSTLGSQPQHF
>13|TRBV6-5|TRBJ1-6|-|-
TGTGCCAGCAGTAATGGGCGGGACTCACCCCTCCACTTT
CASSNGRDSPLHF
>15|TRBV23-1|TRBJ2-3|TRBD1|once
TGCGCCAGCAGTCAATGGACAGGGGGCACAGATACGCAGTATTTT
CASSQWTGGTDTQYF
>15|TRBV5-5|TRBJ1-5|-|-
TGTGCCAGCAGCTTGGGGGTCAGGGCGGCTCAGCCCCAGCATTTT
CASSLGVRAAQPQHF
>14|TRBV29-1|TRBJ1-1|TRBD1|-
TGCAGCGCCGGTGAGGGACAGGGTTCGGGTGAAGCTTTCTTT
CSAGEGQGSGEAFF
>14|TRBV7-3|TRBJ2-1|TRBD2|-
TGTGCCAGCAGCATTAGCGGGGGCAACAATGAGCAGTTCTTC
CASSISGGNNEQFF
>13|TRBV27|TRBJ1-1|-|-
TGTGCCAGCAGTTCTGACGGAGACACTGAAGCTTTCTTT
CASSSDGDTEAFF
>14|TRBV15|TRBJ2-7|-|-
TGTGCCACCAGCAGAGATCCGGGGCCCTACGAGCAGTACTTC
CATSRDPGPYEQYF
>15|TRBV5-4|TRBJ2-3|-|-
TGTGCCAGCAGCTTGGTAGGGGCACAAACAGATACGCAGTATTTT
CASSLVGAQTDTQYF
>12|TRBV12-3/TRBV12-4|TRBJ2-1|-|-
TGTGCCAGCAGTTTAATAAATCGAGGGTGGGTCTTC
CASSLINRGWVF
>12|TRBV6-1|TRBJ2-7|-|-
TGTGCCAGCAGTGAAGCGCCCCCTTTGGAGTACTTC
CASSEAPPLEYF
>15|TRBV7-8|TRBJ2-7|TRBD1|-
TGTGCCAGCAGCCGTCCGGACAGGGGGGCTTACGAGCAGTACTTC
CASSRPDRGAYEQYF
>12|TRBV6-4|TRBJ2-7|-|-
TGTGCCAGCACCGACGAAGGGCACGAGCAGTACTTC
CASTDEGHEQYF
>16|TRBV5-6|TRBJ1-6|-|few
TGTGCCAGCAGCTGGCGAGGGGGATCCTATAATTCACCCCTCCACTTT
CASSWRGGSYNSPLHF
>15|TRBV5-4|TRBJ2-1|TRBD2|-
TGTGCCAGCAGCAAAGCGGGAGGAGGTTACAATGAGCAGTTCTTC
CASSKAGGGYNEQFF
>14|TRBV3-1/TRBV3-2|TRBJ1-4|-|-
TGTGCCAGCAGCCTGGTTGCAACTAATGAAAAACTGTTTTTT
CASSLVATNEKLFF
>15|TRBV30|TRBJ1-2|-|-
TGTGCCTGGAGTGTCCCGAACCCTATAATGGGCGGCTACACCTTC
CAWSVPNPIMGGYTF
>14|TRBV6-6|TRBJ2-2|TRBD2|-
TGTGCCACCAGCGGGGCTATACACACCGGGGAGCTGTTTTTT
CATSGAIHTGELFF
>14|TRBV6-2/TRBV6-3|TRBJ1-5|-|-
TGTGCCAGCAGTTCCAGGGTTAGCAATCAGCCCCAGCATTTT
CASSSRVSNQPQHF
>13|TRBV7-9|TRBJ2-5|-|-
TGTGCCAGCAGCTTAGCGTATCGAGAGACCCAGTACTTC
CASSLAYRETQYF
>13|TRBV24-1|TRBJ2-5|-|-
TGTGCCACCAGTGGGAGGGGCGGAGAGACCCAGTACTTC
CATSGRGGETQYF
>16|TRBV6-6|TRBJ2-7|-|once
TGTGCCAGCAGTTACTCCTCCCCCCCAAGCTCCTACGAGCAGTACTTC
CASSYSSPPSSYEQYF
>15|TRBV5-4|TRBJ2-1|TRBD2|-
TGTGCCAGCAGCTTTCCACTAGCGGGGGACAATGAGCAGTTCTTC
CASSFPLAGDNEQFF
>14|TRBV7-9|TRBJ2-1|-|-
TGTGCCAGCAGCTTGGAACACAGGGCGGGTGAGCAGTTCTTC
CASSLEHRAGEQFF
>15|TRBV5-6|TRBJ1-2|-|-
TGTGCCAGCAGCCCGAGCCCCGACAGAAACTATGGCTACACCTTC
CASSPSPDRNYGYTF
>11|TRBV20-1|TRBJ2-7|TRBD2|-
TGCAGTGCTTGGACTAGCGGGATGCCGAACTTC
CSAWTSGMPNF
>13|TRBV5-5|TRBJ1-4|-|-
TGTGCCAGCAGCTTTTCCGGCCATGAAAAACTGTTTTTT
CASSFSGHEKLFF
>15|TRBV7-3|TRBJ2-3|TRBD1|few
TGTGCCAGCAGCTCTCTGGACAGGGGAAGAGATACGCAGTATTTT
CASSSLDRGRDTQYF
>16|TRBV5-1|TRBJ2-6|-|-
TGCGCCAGCAGCTGGGGACCTTCGACCGGGGCCAACGTCCTGACTTTC
CASSWGPSTGANVLTF
>15|TRBV6-6|TRBJ2-1|-|-
TGTGCCAGCAGTTACAAAGGGTGGGGCGGGAATGAGCAGTTCTTC
CASSYKGWGGNEQFF
>12|TRBV18|TRBJ1-5|-|-
TGTGCCAGCTCACAGGGCAATCAGCCCCAGCATTTT
CASSQGNQPQHF
>16|TRBV4-1|TRBJ2-1|-|-
TGCGCCAGCAGCTTAAACGGGCTCGGGCTTTACAATGAGCAGTTCTTC
CASSLNGLGLYNEQFF
>16|TRBV9|TRBJ2-1|-|-
TGTGCCAGCAGCGCGAGACCTAGGAGCTCCTACAATGAGCAGTTCTTC
CASSARPRSSYNEQFF
>16|TRBV4-1|TRBJ1-1|-|-
TGCGCCAGCAGCCAAGATTACGCCAGGGGCAACACTGAAGCTTTCTTT
CASSQDYARGNTEAFF